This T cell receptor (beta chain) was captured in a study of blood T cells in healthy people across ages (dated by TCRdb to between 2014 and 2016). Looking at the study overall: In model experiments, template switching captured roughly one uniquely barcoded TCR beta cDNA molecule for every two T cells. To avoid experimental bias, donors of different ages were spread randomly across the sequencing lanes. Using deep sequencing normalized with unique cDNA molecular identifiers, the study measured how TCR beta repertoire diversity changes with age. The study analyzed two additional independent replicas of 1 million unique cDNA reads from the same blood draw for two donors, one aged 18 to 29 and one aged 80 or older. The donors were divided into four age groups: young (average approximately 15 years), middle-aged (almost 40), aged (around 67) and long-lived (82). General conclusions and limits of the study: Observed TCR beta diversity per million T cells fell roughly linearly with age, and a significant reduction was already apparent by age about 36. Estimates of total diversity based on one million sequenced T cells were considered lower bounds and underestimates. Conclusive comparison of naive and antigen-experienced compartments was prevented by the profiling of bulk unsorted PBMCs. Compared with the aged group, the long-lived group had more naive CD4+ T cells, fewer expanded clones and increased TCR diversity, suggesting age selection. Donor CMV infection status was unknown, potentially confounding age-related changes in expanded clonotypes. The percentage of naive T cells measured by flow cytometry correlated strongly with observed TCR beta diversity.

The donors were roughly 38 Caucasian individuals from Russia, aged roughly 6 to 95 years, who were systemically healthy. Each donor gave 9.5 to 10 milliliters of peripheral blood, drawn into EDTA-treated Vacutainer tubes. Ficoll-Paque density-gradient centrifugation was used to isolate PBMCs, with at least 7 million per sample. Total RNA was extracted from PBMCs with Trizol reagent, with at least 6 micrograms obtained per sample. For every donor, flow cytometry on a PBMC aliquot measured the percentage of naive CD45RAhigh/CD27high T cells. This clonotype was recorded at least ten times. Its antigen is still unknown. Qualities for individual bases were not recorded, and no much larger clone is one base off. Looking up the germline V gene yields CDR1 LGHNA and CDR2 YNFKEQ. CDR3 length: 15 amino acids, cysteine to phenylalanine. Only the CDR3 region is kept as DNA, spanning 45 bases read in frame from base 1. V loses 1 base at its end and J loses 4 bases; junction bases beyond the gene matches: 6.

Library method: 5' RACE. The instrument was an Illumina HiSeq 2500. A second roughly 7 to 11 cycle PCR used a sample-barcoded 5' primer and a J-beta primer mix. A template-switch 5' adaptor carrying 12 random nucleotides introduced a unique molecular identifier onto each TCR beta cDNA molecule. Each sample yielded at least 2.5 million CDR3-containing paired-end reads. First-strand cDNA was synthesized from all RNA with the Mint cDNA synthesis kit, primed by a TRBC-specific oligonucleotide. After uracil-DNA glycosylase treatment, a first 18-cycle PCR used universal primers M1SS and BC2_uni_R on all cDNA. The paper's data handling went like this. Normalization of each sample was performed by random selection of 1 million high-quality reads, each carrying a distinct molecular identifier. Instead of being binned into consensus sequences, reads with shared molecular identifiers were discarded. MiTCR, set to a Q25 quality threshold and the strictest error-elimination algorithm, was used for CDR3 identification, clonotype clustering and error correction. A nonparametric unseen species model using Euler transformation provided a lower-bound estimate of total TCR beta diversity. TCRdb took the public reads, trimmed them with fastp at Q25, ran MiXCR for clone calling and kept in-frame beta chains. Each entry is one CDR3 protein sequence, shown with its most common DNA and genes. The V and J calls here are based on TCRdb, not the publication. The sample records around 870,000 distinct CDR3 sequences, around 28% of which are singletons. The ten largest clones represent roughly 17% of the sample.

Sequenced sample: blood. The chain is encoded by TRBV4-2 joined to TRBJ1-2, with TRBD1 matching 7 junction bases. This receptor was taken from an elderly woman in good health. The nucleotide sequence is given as TGTGCCAGCAGCCAAGTTAGGGCAGGGGGCTATGGCTACACCTTC. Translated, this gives CASSQVRAGGYGYTF.